The entry below gives a single T cell receptor (beta chain) sequence along with its context. What it binds is not known. The CDR3 is 11 residues long. J gave up 8 bases and V 7 bases, and 4 bases lay outside the gene matches. CDR1 MNHNS and CDR2 SASEGT come from the germline V gene. PCR involved 60 Vbeta and 13 Jbeta primers. Sequenced by immunoSEQ multiplex PCR; TCRdb stores in-frame clones only, minus some. The sample holds approximately 100,000 clones, 60% to 80% seen once. The data derive from a study of cytomegalovirus exposure and HLA in healthy donors. As for the study in general: Of the donors genotyped, several hundred in all, 65% to 90% fell in the Caucasian-associated ancestry cluster.

Whole-study findings and limits: Confirmation was obtained in vitro that three CMV-associated chains are specific for CMV antigens. A missense DCLRE1C variant was associated with V- and J-gene trimming of TCR beta chains in a later analysis, and an independent cohort replicated the association. Serostatus for CMV was the only available immune exposure information.

Material: PBMCs. The receptor was isolated from a middle-aged man in good health and CMV-seropositive. The chain recombines TRBV6-1 with TRBJ2-7; 8 bases are a match to TRBD2. CDR3 in amino acids: CASTRGGKQYF. DNA for the CDR3: TGTGCCAGCACCCGGGGGGGAAAGCAGTACTTC.